This T cell receptor beta chain was recovered during a study of CD8 T cells in Susac syndrome. RNA, at about 0.45 to 1 ug, was reverse transcribed with random hexamers. TCRdb processed the immunoSEQ multiplex PCR reads anew with MiXCR; each CDR3 protein has one entry. This table holds approximately 110,000 distinct CDR3 sequences, about 93% found once. CDR1 is MGHRA, CDR2 YSYEKL, per germline. V lost 4 bases, J lost 5 bases, and 14 bases lay in between. This CDR3 spans 14 amino acids. Sequenced material: CD4+ T cells from PBMCs. This chain connects TRBV4-1 to TRBJ2-5; perhaps TRBD1 as D (6 bases). The origin of this receptor is a human donor in good health. The CDR3: CASSRQAVGETQYF. CDR3 sequence (DNA): TGCGCCAGCAGCCGACAGGCGGTGGGGGAGACCCAGTACTTC.